This T cell receptor beta chain derives from a study of T cells expressing NK-cell markers. Study-level points and caveats: NKG2C+ dominant clonotype frequencies in six donors were roughly 1.0-8% of CD8+ T cells.

Regarding this clonotype: As yet, its antigen is unknown.

TCRdb re-called the 5' RACE reads; one entry per CDR3 protein, DNA not given. This sample contains approximately 550,000 distinct CDR3 sequences. The germline V gene encodes CDR1 DFQATT and CDR2 SNEGSKA (reference sequence). The CDR3 loop spans 12 amino acids. V gene TRBV20-1 combines with J gene TRBJ2-3; TCRdb calls TRBD2, which cannot be checked without DNA. The sample consisted of blood T cells: a sorted CD56 or NKG2C T cell subset, CD4+ or CD8+ T cells, or bulk PBMC T cells (not recorded which). The TCR comes from a man aged 18 to 30 in good health. CDR3 loop: CSLASGIYTQYF.